This T cell receptor (beta chain) appears in the sequencing data of a study of T cell clonality in common variable immunodeficiency. Whole-study results and caveats: Fewer TCRbeta clones were shared among CVID subjects than controls. Common variable immunodeficiency TCR beta sequences reportedly had fewer deletions and N-nucleotide insertions.

CDR3 length: 14 residues. V was clipped by 4 bases and J by 6 bases; unmatched bases: 1. Germline V lookup: CDR1 KGHSH, CDR2 LQKENI. This clone was counted a few times. Antigen specificity is unknown. The read halts 3 residues ahead of the CDR3 end, with the missing end drawn from the germline J gene. The data were produced by immunoSEQ multiplex PCR, yet TCRdb's version contains in-frame clones alone and is incomplete. The specimen has 25,000 or so clones, none found just once. Sequencing input: peripheral blood mononuclear cells. This TCR was sampled from a human donor with common variable immunodeficiency. This chain connects TRBV18 to TRBJ1-6; 9 bases map to TRBD1. The sequenced CDR3 bases are TGTGCCAGCTCACTACAGGGGGCTAATTCACCC. Its protein product is CASSLQGANSP. The full CDR3 is CASSLQGANSPLHF.